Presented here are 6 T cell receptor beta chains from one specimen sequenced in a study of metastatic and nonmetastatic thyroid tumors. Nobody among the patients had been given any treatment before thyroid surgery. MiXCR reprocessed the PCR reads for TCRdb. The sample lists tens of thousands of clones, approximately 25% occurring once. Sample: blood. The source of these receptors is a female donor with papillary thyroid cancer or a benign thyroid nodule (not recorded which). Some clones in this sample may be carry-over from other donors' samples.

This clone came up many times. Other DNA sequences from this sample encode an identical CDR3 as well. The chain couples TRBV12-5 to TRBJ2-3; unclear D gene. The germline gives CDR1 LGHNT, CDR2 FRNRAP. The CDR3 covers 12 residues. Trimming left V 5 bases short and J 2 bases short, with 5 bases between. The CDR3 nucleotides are TGTGCTAGTGGTCCTGACACAGATACGCAGTATTTT. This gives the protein CASGPDTDTQYF.

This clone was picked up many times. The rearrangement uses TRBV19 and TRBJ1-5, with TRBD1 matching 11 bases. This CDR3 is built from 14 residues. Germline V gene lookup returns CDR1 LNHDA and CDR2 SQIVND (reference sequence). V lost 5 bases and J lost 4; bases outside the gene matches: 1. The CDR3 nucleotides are TGTGCCAGTAGTGGGACAGGGGGTAATCAGCCCCAGCATTTT. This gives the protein CASSGTGGNQPQHF.

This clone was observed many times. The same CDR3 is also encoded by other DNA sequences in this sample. For the CDR3, the DNA is TGCGCCAGCAGCTCCTCCGGACTAGCGGGAGGGACAGATACGCAGTATTTT. Translation: CASSSSGLAGGTDTQYF. The chain joins TRBV5-1 to TRBJ2-3, with 15 bases that match TRBD2. Germline V gene sequence: CDR1 SGHRS, CDR2 YFSETQ. This CDR3 has 17 residues. Trimming took 3 bases from V and 3 from J; bases not matched to a gene: 5.

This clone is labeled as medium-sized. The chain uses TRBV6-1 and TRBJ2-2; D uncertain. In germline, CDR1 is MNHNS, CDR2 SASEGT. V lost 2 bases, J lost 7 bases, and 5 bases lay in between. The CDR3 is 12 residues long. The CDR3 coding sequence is TGTGCCAGCAGTGAAAAGGTCGGGGAGCTGTTTTTT. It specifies CASSEKVGELFF.

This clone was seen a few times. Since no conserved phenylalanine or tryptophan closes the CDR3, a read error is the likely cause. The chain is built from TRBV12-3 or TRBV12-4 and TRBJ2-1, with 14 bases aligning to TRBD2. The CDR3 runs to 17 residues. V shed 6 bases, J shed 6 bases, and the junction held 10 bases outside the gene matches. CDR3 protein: CASSPGTSGSMGNEQFS. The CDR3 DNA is TGTGCCAGCAGCCCCGGGACTAGCGGGAGTATGGGCAATGAGCAGTTCTCC.

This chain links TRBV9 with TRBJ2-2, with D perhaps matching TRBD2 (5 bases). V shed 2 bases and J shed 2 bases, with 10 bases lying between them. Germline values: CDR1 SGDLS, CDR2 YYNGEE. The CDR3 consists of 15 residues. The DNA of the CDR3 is TGTGCCAGCAGCGTGGGGAGTCGCAACACCGGGGAGCTGTTTTTT. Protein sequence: CASSVGSRNTGELFF.